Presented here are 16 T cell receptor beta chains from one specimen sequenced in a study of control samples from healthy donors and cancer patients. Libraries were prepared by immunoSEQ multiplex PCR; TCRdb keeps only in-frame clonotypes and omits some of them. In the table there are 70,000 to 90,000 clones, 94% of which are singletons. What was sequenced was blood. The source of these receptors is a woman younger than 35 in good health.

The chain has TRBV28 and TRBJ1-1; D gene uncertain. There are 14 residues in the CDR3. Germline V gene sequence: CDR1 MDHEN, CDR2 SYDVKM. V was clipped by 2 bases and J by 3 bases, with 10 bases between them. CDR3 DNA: TGTGCCAGCAGTTTAGTCGGGGTATACACTGAAGCTTTCTTT. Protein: CASSLVGVYTEAFF.

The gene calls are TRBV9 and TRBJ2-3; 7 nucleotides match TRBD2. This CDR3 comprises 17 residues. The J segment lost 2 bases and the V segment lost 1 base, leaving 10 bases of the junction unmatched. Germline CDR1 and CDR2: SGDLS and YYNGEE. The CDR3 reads CASSVFASGKNTDTQYF. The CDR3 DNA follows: TGTGCCAGCAGCGTATTTGCTAGCGGAAAAAACACAGATACGCAGTATTTT.

The CDR3 DNA sequence: TGTGCCAGCAGCCCGACCGGGACTAGCGGGAACAATGAGCAGTTCTTC. This encodes CASSPTGTSGNNEQFF. V is TRBV6-4 and J is TRBJ2-1; 13 bases align to TRBD2. The V gene's germline CDR1 is MRHNA and CDR2 SNTAGT. V was clipped by 6 bases and J by 5 bases; unmatched bases: 7. The CDR3 spans 16 residues.

CDR3 loop: CASSFGDRDTEAFF. CDR3 coding DNA: TGTGCCAGCAGTTTCGGAGACAGGGACACTGAAGCTTTCTTT. The genes are TRBV28 and TRBJ1-1; 7 bases line up with TRBD1. The CDR3 has 14 amino acids. CDR1 is MDHEN and CDR2 is SYDVKM in the germline V gene. After removal of 3 bases from V and 3 bases from J, the junction contained 4 bases not matched to a gene.

CDR3 coding DNA: TGTGCCAGCAGTTCCCTCAGGGCAGCCCAAGAGACCCAGTACTTC. Encoded protein: CASSSLRAAQETQYF. V and J are TRBV28 and TRBJ2-5; weak D call: TRBD1 (5 bases). The CDR3 contains 15 residues. Germline CDR1 is MDHEN and CDR2 is SYDVKM. Trimming left V 4 bases short and J 1 base short, with 13 bases between.

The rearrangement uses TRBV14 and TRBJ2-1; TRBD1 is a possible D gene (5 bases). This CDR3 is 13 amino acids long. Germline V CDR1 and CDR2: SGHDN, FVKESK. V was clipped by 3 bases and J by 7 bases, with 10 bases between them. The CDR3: CASSHIQGNEQFF. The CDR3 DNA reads TGTGCCAGCAGCCACATTCAGGGTAATGAGCAGTTCTTC.

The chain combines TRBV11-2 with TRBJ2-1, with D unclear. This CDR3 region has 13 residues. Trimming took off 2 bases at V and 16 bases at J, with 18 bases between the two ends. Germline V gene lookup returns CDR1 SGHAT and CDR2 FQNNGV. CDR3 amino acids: CASSLSSPPVAFF. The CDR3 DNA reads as TGTGCCAGCAGCTTATCTTCGCCGCCGGTCGCTTTCTTC.

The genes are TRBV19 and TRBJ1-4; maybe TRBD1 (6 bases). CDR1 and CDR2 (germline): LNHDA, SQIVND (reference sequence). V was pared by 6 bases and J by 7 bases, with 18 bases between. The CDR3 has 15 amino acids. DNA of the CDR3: TGTGCCAGTAGCCCCTACAGGGTTGCAGGTGAAAAACTGTTTTTT. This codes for CASSPYRVAGEKLFF. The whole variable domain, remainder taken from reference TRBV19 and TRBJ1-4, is DGGITQSPKYLFRKEGQNVTLSCEQNLNHDAMYWYRQDPGQGLRLIYYSQIVNDFQKGDIAEGYSVSREKKESFPLTVTSAQKNPTAFYLCASSPYRVAGEKLFFGSGTQLSVL.

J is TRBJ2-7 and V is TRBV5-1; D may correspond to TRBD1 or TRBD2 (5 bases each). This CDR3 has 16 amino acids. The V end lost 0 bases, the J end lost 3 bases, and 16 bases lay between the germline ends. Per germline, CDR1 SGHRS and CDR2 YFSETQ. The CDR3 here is CASSLVAGRVDYEQYF. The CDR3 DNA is TGCGCCAGCAGCTTGGTAGCAGGGCGGGTTGACTACGAGCAGTACTTC.

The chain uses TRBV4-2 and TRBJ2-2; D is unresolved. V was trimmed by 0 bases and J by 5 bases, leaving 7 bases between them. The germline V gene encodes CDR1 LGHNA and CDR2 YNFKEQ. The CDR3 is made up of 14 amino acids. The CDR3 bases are TGTGCCAGCAGCCAAGACCCACTAACCGGGGAGCTGTTTTTT. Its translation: CASSQDPLTGELFF.

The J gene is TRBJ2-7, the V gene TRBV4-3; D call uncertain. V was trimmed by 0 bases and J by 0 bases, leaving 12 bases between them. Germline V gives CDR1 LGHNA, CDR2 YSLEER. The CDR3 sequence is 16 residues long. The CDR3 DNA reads TGCGCCAGCAGCCAAGATATTGGGGTACCCTCCTACGAGCAGTACTTC. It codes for CASSQDIGVPSYEQYF.

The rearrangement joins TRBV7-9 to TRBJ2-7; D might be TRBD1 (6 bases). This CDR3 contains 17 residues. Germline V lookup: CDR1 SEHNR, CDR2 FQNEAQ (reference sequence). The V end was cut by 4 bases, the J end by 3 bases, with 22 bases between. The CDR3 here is CASSSSQGNRKSYEQYF. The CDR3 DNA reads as TGTGCCAGCAGCTCAAGCCAGGGGAACAGGAAAAGCTACGAGCAGTACTTC.

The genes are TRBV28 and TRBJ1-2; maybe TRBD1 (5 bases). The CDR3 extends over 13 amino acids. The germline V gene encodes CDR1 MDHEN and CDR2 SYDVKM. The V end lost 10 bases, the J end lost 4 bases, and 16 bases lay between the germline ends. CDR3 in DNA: TGTGCCACCCTTACCGGGACGGCCTATGGCTACACCTTC. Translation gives CATLTGTAYGYTF.

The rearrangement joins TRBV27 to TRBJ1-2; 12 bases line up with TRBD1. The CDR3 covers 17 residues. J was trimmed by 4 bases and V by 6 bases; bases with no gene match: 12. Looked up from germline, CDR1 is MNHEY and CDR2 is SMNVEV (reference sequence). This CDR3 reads CASSPRDRGHEGYGYTF. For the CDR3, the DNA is TGTGCCAGCAGCCCCCGGGACAGGGGGCATGAAGGCTATGGCTACACCTTC.

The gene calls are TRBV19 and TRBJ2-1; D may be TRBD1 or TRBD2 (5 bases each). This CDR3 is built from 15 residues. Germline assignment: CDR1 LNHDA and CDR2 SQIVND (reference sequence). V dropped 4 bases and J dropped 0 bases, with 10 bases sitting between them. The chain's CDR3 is CASSRDVSSYNEQFF. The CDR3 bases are TGTGCCAGTAGTAGGGACGTAAGCTCCTACAATGAGCAGTTCTTC.

The CDR3 spells CASSTGPGATDTQYF. CDR3 DNA sequence: TGTGCCAGCAGCACCGGGCCGGGGGCCACGGATACGCAGTATTTT. The chain is built from TRBV5-4 and TRBJ2-3; D may correspond to TRBD1 or TRBD2 (6 bases each). The CDR3 has 15 amino acids. CDR1 and CDR2 (germline): SGHNT, YYREEE (reference sequence). V lost 4 bases to trimming and J lost 6 bases, with 18 bases between them.